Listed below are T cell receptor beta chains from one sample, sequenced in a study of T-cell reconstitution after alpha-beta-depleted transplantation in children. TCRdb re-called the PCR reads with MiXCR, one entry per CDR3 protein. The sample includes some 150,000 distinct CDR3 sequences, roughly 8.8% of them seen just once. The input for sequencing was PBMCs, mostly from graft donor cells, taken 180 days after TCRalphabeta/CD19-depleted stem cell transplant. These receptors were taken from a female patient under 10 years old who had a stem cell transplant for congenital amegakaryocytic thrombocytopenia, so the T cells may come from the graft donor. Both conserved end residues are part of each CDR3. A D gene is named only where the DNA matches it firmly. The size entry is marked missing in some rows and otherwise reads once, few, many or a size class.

TGTGCCAGCAGTGGAGTAGTTAATGAAAAACTGTTTTTT	CASSGVVNEKLFF	-	many	TRBV6-1	TRBJ1-4
TGTGCCAGCACCGGACTAGTGACTTACGAGCAGTACTTC	CASTGLVTYEQYF	TRBD2	few	TRBV25-1	TRBJ2-7
TGTGCCAGCAGTTCCAGATTTTACGGAGGGCCCGATACGCAGTATTTT	CASSSRFYGGPDTQYF	-	few	TRBV6-5	TRBJ2-3
TGTGCCAGCACTACCCACCGGAAGGCTTCCTACGAGCAGTACTTC	CASTTHRKASYEQYF	-	many	TRBV28	TRBJ2-7
TGCGCCAGCAGCTTGGAAGGCGGGATGGAGACCCAGTACTTC	CASSLEGGMETQYF	-	-	TRBV5-1	TRBJ2-5
TGTGCCAGCAGCTTCGGCGCGGGGGGGATCTATGAGCAGTTCTTC	CASSFGAGGIYEQFF	TRBD2	many	TRBV7-9	TRBJ2-1
TGCAGTGCTAGACCTGACAGGGCAGGCTATAGCAATCAGCCCCAGCATTTT	CSARPDRAGYSNQPQHF	TRBD1	few	TRBV20-1	TRBJ1-5
TGTGCCTGGAGTAGGACTAGAGCCCTCACAGATACGCAGTATTTT	CAWSRTRALTDTQYF	TRBD2	-	TRBV30	TRBJ2-3
TGTGCCATCAGTGAGGGTCTAGCGGGAGGGGAGACCCAGTACTTC	CAISEGLAGGETQYF	TRBD2	many	TRBV10-3	TRBJ2-5
TGTGCCAGCAGAGCCCGGGACAGGGGGCCGGGTCAGCCCCAGCATTTT	CASRARDRGPGQPQHF	TRBD1	-	TRBV28	TRBJ1-5
TGTGCCAGCAGGCCCGGGACTAATTTCGCCAATGAGCAGTTCTTC	CASRPGTNFANEQFF	TRBD2	few	TRBV25-1	TRBJ2-1
TGTGCCAGCAGCTACCTTGTGGGCACTCAAGCTTTCTTT	CASSYLVGTQAFF	-	-	TRBV5-6	TRBJ1-1
TGCAGTGCTAGAGATAATCGGGGAAAGGAGACCCAGTACTTC	CSARDNRGKETQYF	-	few	TRBV20-1	TRBJ2-5
TGTGCCAGCCATTGGAACAATGGCTACACCTTC	CASHWNNGYTF	-	many	TRBV28	TRBJ1-2
TGCAGTACGCTTTACAGGGATGGTACTGAAGCTTTCTTT	CSTLYRDGTEAFF	-	many	TRBV20-1	TRBJ1-1
TGCGCCAGCAGCCCGGGACAGGCCAATGAGCAGTTCTTC	CASSPGQANEQFF	TRBD1	many	TRBV5-1	TRBJ2-1
TGTGCCAGCAGTTTAGGGCTAGCGGGAGCTAAGTGGTTCTTC	CASSLGLAGAKWFF	TRBD2	few	TRBV27	TRBJ2-1
TGTGCCAGCAGTTTAGGTTGGAGTCTACGGGGCGACTACGAGCAGTACTTC	CASSLGWSLRGDYEQYF	-	many	TRBV28	TRBJ2-7
TGTGCCAGCACCACGGACGGCCCCCGGGGAGATACGCAGTATTTT	CASTTDGPRGDTQYF	-	many	TRBV5-4	TRBJ2-3
TGTGCCAGCAGCCCTAGTAGGAGACAGGGGGCCTACGAGCAGTACTTC	CASSPSRRQGAYEQYF	TRBD1	many	TRBV7-2	TRBJ2-7
TGTGCCAGCAGTTACTCGATCGATACTAGCGGACACTTCCAAGAGACCCAGTACTTC	CASSYSIDTSGHFQETQYF	TRBD2	few	TRBV6-5	TRBJ2-5
TGCGCCAGCAGCAGACTAGCGGGAGAATATGAGCAGTTCTTC	CASSRLAGEYEQFF	TRBD2	many	TRBV5-1	TRBJ2-1
TGCGCCAGCAGCCAAGAAGTCGGCGCCGACAGGGTAACCCAGCATTTT	CASSQEVGADRVTQHF	TRBD1	medium-sized	TRBV4-1	TRBJ1-5
TGTGCCAGCTCACCAACAAACACAGGGCTTCACTTCGATGAGCAGTTCTTC	CASSPTNTGLHFDEQFF	-	many	TRBV18	TRBJ2-1
TGCAGCGTGAGTAGCGGAGCGAACACCGGGGAGCTGTTTTTT	CSVSSGANTGELFF	-	many	TRBV29-1	TRBJ2-2
TGTGCCACCGCGTCATCCTATTACAATGAGCAGTTCTTC	CATASSYYNEQFF	-	many	TRBV27	TRBJ2-1
TGCAGTGCTAGACCCGCGGGGGCCTACGAGCAGTACTTC	CSARPAGAYEQYF	TRBD2	few	TRBV20-1	TRBJ2-7
TGTGCCATCAGTGAGAGGGGTGGCAATCAGCCCCAGCATTTT	CAISERGGNQPQHF	-	many	TRBV10-3	TRBJ1-5
TGCAGCGCGACCGGGAACACTGAAGCTTTCTTT	CSATGNTEAFF	-	many	TRBV29-1	TRBJ1-1
TGCGCCAGCAGCTTGGAGTTTAGATATGAGCAGTTCTTC	CASSLEFRYEQFF	-	many	TRBV5-1	TRBJ2-1
TGCAGTGCTAGAGATCTCCGGGAAACACCCTCCTACGAGCAGTACTTC	CSARDLRETPSYEQYF	-	-	TRBV20-1	TRBJ2-7
TGTGCCAGCAGCCTTACTACGCCGGGACTAGCGGGAGGCTCCGGCACCGGGGAGCTGTTTTTT	CASSLTTPGLAGGSGTGELFF	TRBD2	many	TRBV6-2/TRBV6-3	TRBJ2-2
TGTGCCAGCAGTTCGGGACGGACTCATGGCTACACCTTC	CASSSGRTHGYTF	-	-	TRBV7-2	TRBJ1-2
TGCAGTGCTAGAGACGGGGGGATAGCCCTTAGTGGCTACACCTTC	CSARDGGIALSGYTF	-	many	TRBV20-1	TRBJ1-2
TGTGCCAGCAGTCCCGTGACCGGGACTAGCGACCGCCCCTACGAGCAGTACTTC	CASSPVTGTSDRPYEQYF	TRBD2	many	TRBV28	TRBJ2-7
TGTGCCAGCAGTGAACGGGCAGGGACAGGGCCCTACGAGCAGTACTTC	CASSERAGTGPYEQYF	TRBD1	many	TRBV6-1	TRBJ2-7
TGTGCCACCAGTGATTCCAGGTCCTCCTCCTACGAGCAGTACTTC	CATSDSRSSSYEQYF	-	many	TRBV24-1	TRBJ2-7